This T cell receptor beta chain comes out of a study of T cell repertoires in cytomegalovirus infection. Study at large: Recently described HLA-C-restricted plus well-studied HLA-B-restricted CMV epitopes were used. It can be stated that public TCR beta signatures indicated CMV infection as well as a matching HLA type. Whole-study findings and limits: Dominating the ex vivo response were HLA-C-restricted CMV-specific TCR beta clonotypes. Cumulative public TCR beta family frequency identified CMV carriers with the relevant HLA.

TCRdb re-derived calls from the reads in MiXCR, one entry per CDR3 protein. The sample includes about half a million distinct CDR3 sequences, 30% to 35% of them seen just once. A word on this clonotype: Its antigen is unknown.

J gave up 1 base and V 8 bases, and 4 bases lay outside the gene matches. The CDR3 totals 14 residues. CDR1 and CDR2 from the germline V gene are MDHEN and SYDVKM. The specimen was cultured PBMCs, collected from culture after CMV antigen stimulation. The chain recombines TRBV28 with TRBJ1-3, with 8 nucleotides matching TRBD1. The TCR comes from a human donor in good health (CMV status not recorded). Some clones in this sample may be carry-over from other donors' samples. DNA for the CDR3: TGTGCCAGCTACACAGGGGGTTCTGGAAACACCATATATTTT. Translation: CASYTGGSGNTIYF.